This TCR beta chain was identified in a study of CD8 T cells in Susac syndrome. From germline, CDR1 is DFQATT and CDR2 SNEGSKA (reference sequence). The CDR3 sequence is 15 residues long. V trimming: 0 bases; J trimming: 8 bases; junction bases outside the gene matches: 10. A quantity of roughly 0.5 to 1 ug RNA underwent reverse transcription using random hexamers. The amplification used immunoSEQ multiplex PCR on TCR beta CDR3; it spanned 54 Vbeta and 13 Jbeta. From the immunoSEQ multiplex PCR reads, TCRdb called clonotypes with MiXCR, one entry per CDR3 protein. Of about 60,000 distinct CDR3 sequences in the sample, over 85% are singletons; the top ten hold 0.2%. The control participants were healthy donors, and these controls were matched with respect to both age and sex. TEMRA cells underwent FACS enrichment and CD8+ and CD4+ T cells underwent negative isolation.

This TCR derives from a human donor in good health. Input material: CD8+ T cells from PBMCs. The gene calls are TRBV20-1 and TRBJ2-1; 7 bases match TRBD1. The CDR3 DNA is TGCAGTGCTAGAGATACACAGGGGCACTCGGATGAGCAGTTCTTC. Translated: CSARDTQGHSDEQFF.